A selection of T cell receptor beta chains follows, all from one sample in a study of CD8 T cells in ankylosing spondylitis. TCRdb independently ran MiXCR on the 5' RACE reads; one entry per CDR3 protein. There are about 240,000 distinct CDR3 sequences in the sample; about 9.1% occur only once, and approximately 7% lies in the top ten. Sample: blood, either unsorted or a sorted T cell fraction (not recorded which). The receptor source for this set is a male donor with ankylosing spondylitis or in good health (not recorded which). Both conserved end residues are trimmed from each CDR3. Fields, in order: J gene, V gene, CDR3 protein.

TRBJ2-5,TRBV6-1,ASSEAYQETQY
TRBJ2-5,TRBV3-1,ASSQDQRGRFGETQY
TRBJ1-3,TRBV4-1,ASSQTGAEGPNTIY
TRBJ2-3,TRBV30,AWSWRGSSGGASTDTQY
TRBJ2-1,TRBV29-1,SVETDLSCNEQF
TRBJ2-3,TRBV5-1,ASATDGRSDTQY
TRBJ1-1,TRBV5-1,ASRSGTGSPEAF
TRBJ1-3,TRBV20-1,SARRAGTLGGNTIY
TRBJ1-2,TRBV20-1,SARDSDYGYT
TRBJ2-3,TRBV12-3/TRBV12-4,ASSRQGAWEDTQY
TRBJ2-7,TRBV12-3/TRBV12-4,ASRTDREGSYEQY
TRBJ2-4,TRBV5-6,ASSPGLSKNIQY
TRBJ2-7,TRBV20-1,SARGSGQPYEQY
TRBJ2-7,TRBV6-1,ASSTAKTSYEQY
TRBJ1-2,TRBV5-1,ASSVGQGGSDGYT
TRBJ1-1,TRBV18,ASSGTWRNTEAF
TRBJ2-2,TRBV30,AWSGQGLTGELF
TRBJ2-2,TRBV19,ASNHGTGELF
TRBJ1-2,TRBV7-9,ASSLEGAGNYGGYT
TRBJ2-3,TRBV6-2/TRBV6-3,ASSYYSPFRGQGSTDTQY
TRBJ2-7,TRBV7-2,ASSREYEQY
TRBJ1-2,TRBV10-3,AISSLGQTNYGYT
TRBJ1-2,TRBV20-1,SAPHSGARGYT
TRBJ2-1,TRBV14,ASSQLRAGVPYNEQF
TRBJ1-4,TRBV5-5,ASSTAPGPGEKLF
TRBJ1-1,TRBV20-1,SASAGPGAF
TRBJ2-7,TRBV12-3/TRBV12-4,ASSPSPGREQY
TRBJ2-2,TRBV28,ASRTGGVKSGELF
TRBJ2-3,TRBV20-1,SAIIIRGGGDTQY
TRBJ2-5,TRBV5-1,ASTLGRGETQY
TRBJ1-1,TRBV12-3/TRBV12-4,ASSLKRNTEAF
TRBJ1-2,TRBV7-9,ASRRDSYNYGYT
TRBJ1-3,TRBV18,ASSRDRGRATIY
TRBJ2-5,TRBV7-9,ASSLVGTQETQY
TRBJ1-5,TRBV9,ASSVAGDRNQPQH
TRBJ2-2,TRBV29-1,SARTGGLNTGELF
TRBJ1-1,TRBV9,ASTLGEGLNTEAF
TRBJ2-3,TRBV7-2,ASSSPSGNTDTQY
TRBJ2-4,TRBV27,ASSSGDRIDIQY
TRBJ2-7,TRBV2,ASRQGVYYEQY
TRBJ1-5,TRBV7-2,ASSLPSGQGMNQPQH
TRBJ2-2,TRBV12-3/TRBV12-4,ASSYGAGGELF
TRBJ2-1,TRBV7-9,ASSPPSSAGYNEQF
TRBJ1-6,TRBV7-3,ASSLSGGQDSPLH
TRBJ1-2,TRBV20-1,SARARDDYGYT
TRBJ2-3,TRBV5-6,ASSTWTGPSTDTQY
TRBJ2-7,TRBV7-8,ASSLGLAGGLTYEQY
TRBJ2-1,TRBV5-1,ASSLTGTTYNEQF
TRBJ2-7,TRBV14,ASSHTGTPVHEQY
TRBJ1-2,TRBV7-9,ASSFSNNYGYT
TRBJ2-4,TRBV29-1,SAAVSGGRGNIQY
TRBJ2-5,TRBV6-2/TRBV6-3,ASRGVQETQY
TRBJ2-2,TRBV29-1,SVLTGRVNGELF
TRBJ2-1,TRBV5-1,ASRWSENEQF
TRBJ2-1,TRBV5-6,ASSASLDYPHEQF
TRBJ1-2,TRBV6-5,ASSYSRGHSNGYT
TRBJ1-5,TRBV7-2,ASSLGLPNQPQH